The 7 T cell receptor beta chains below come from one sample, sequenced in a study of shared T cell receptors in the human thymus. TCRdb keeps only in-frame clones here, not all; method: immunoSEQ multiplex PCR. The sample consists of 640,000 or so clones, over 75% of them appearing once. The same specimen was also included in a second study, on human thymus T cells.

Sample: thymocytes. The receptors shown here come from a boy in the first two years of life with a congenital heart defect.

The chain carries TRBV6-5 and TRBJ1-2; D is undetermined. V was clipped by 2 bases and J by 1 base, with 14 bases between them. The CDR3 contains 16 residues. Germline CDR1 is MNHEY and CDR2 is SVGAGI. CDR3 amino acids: CASSYRRDYFNYGYTF. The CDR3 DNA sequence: TGTGCCAGCAGTTACCGGAGGGATTACTTTAACTATGGCTACACCTTC.

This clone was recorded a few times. CDR3 nucleotide sequence: TGTGCCAGCATCCTAGGGGGCGCCTACGAGCAGTACTTC. Amino acids: CASILGGAYEQYF. The chain recombines TRBV6-1 with TRBJ2-7, with 7 bases fitting TRBD1. V was clipped by 7 bases and J by 2 bases; unmatched bases: 5. The CDR3 is made up of 13 amino acids. CDR1 and CDR2 (germline): MNHNS, SASEGT.

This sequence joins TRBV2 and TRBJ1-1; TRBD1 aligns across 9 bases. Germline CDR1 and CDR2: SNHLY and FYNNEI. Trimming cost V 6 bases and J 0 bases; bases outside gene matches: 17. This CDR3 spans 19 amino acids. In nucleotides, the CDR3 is TGTGCCAGCAGCACCAGAGGGGGGACAGGGAACCTGGTGAACACTGAAGCTTTCTTT. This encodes CASSTRGGTGNLVNTEAFF.

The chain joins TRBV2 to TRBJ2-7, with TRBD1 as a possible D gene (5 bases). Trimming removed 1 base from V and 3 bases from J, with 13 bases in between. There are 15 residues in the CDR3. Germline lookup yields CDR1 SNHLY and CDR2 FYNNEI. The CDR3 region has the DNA TGTGCCAGCAGTGAAGATGGAGACAGCAGCTACGAGCAGTACTTC. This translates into CASSEDGDSSYEQYF.

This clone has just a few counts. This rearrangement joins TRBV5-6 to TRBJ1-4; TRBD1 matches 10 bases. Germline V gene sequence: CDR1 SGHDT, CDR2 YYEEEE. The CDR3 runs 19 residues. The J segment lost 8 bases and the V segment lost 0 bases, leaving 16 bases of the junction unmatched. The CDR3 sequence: CASSLANNRDRGGEEKLFF. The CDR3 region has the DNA TGTGCCAGCAGCTTGGCCAATAACCGGGACAGGGGCGGGGAGGAAAAACTGTTTTTT.

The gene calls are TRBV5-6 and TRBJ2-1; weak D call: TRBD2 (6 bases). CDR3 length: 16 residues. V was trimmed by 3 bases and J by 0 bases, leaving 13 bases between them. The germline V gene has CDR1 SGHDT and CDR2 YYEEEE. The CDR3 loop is CASSSQGGTSYNEQFF. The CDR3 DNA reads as TGTGCCAGCAGCTCACAAGGAGGGACCTCCTACAATGAGCAGTTCTTC.

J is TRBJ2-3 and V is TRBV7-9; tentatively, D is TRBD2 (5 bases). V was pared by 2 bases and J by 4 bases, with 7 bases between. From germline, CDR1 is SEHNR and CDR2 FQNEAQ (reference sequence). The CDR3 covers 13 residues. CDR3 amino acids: CASSLKEADTQYF. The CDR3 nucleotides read TGTGCCAGCAGCTTAAAGGAGGCAGATACGCAGTATTTT.